Shown below are 5 T cell receptor beta chains from a single sample sequenced in a study of human T cells and chemical hapten exposure. From the RACE reads, TCRdb called clonotypes with MiXCR, one entry per CDR3 protein. Seen here are about 68,000 distinct CDR3 sequences, approximately 9.9% observed once, and the top ten hold approximately 5.5%. Indicated time point: pre-sensitization, week 0. Described treatment: therapeutic diphenylcyclopropenone sensitization with weekly scalp DPC. This specimen consisted of whole blood, obtained in connection with sensitization to the hapten diphenylcyclopropenone (DPC). The receptors derive from a woman aged 45-65 years with alopecia areata. Some clones in this sample may be carry-over from other donors' samples.

This clonotype has a count of ten or more. Written as DNA, the CDR3 is TGTGCCAGCAGCTCCCCCCTCCAGTCAGCTAACTATGGCTACACCTTC. As protein: CASSSPLQSANYGYTF. The chain couples TRBV11-2 to TRBJ1-2; D is uncertain. CDR1 and CDR2 (germline): SGHAT, FQNNGV. This CDR3 region has 16 residues. V lost 4 bases to trimming and J lost 0 bases, with 15 bases between them. Based on the CDR3 plus reference TRBV11-2 and TRBJ1-2, the full variable domain is EAGVAQSPRYKIIEKRQSVAFWCNPISGHATLYWYQQILGQGPKLLIQFQNNGVVDDSQLPKDRFSAERLKGVDSTLKIQPAKLEDSAVYLCASSSPLQSANYGYTFGSGTRLTVV.

This clonotype has a count of ten or more. The chain joins TRBV6-2 or TRBV6-3 to TRBJ2-1; 8 bases fit TRBD2. This CDR3 region has 14 residues. Unmatched junction bases numbered 6, after V lost 4 bases and J lost 7 bases. Germline V gene lookup returns CDR1 MNHEY and CDR2 SVGEGT. This CDR3 reads CASSLAGGPNEQFF. Written as DNA, the CDR3 is TGTGCCAGCAGTTTGGCGGGAGGTCCAAATGAGCAGTTCTTC.

The chain joins TRBV5-1 to TRBJ2-7; 11 bases line up with TRBD2. The trim removed 3 bases at V and 4 bases at J, leaving 9 bases unmatched. The CDR3 totals 16 residues. From germline, CDR1 is SGHRS and CDR2 YFSETQ. CDR3 protein: CASSWGTSGGAYEQYF. The DNA for the CDR3 is TGCGCCAGCAGCTGGGGGACTAGCGGAGGGGCGTACGAGCAGTACTTC.

The table lists this clonotype with many counts. The V and J genes are TRBV2 and TRBJ1-5; D remains unclear. V dropped 1 base and J dropped 4 bases, with 5 bases sitting between them. The CDR3 has 13 residues. From germline, CDR1 is SNHLY and CDR2 FYNNEI. The CDR3 bases are TGTGCCAGCAGTGAAGGCTGGAATCAGCCCCAGCATTTT. This gives the protein CASSEGWNQPQHF.

The chain has TRBV20-1 and TRBJ1-5, with unresolved D. The CDR3 runs 14 residues. V gave up 2 bases and J gave up 6 bases, with 14 bases separating them. The germline gives CDR1 DFQATT, CDR2 SNEGSKA (reference sequence). The CDR3 protein is CSARPPGVTQPQHF. As DNA, the CDR3 is TGCAGTGCTAGACCCCCTGGAGTGACTCAGCCCCAGCATTTT.